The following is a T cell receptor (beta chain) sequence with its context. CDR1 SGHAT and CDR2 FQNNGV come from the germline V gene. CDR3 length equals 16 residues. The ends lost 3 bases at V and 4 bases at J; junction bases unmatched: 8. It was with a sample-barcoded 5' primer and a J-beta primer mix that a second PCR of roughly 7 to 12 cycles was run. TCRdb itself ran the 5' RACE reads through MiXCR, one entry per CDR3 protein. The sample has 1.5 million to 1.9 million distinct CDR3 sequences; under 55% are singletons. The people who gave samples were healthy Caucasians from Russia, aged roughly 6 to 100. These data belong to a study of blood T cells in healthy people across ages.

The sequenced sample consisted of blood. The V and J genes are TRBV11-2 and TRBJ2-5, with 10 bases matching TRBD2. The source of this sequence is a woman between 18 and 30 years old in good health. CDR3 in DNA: TGTGCCAGCAGCTTCGGAAGGTCTAGCGGGGGAGAGACCCAGTACTTC. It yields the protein CASSFGRSSGGETQYF. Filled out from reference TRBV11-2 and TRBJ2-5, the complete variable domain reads EAGVAQSPRYKIIEKRQSVAFWCNPISGHATLYWYQQILGQGPKLLIQFQNNGVVDDSQLPKDRFSAERLKGVDSTLKIQPAKLEDSAVYLCASSFGRSSGGETQYFGPGTRLLVL.